This TCR beta chain was recorded in a study of cytomegalovirus exposure and HLA in healthy donors. In regard to this clone: Its target is not known.

Looked up from germline, CDR1 is MGHRA and CDR2 is YSYEKL. V was shortened by 4 bases and J by 3 bases, with 19 bases between the two germline ends. CDR3 length: 16 amino acids. Study-level points and caveats: Analysis performed later found roughly 17,000 TCR beta sequences associated with HLA alleles at 0.05 false discovery rate. Researchers reported in a later analysis that common viral pathogens appeared linked to several top clusters.

The primer mix had 60 Vbeta and 13 Jbeta primers. Here immunoSEQ multiplex PCR was the method, and the copy in TCRdb shows in-frame clones only, minus some. The table includes 200,000 to 250,000 clones, around four fifths detected once. The sequenced material came from PBMCs. The receptor was derived from a boy between 2 and 10 years old in good health and CMV-seronegative. The V and J genes are TRBV4-1 and TRBJ2-7, with D tentatively TRBD1 (8 bases). For the CDR3, the DNA is TGCGCCAGCAGCCCGGAACAGGGGGGGATGATCTACGAGCAGTACTTC. Its translation is CASSPEQGGMIYEQYF.